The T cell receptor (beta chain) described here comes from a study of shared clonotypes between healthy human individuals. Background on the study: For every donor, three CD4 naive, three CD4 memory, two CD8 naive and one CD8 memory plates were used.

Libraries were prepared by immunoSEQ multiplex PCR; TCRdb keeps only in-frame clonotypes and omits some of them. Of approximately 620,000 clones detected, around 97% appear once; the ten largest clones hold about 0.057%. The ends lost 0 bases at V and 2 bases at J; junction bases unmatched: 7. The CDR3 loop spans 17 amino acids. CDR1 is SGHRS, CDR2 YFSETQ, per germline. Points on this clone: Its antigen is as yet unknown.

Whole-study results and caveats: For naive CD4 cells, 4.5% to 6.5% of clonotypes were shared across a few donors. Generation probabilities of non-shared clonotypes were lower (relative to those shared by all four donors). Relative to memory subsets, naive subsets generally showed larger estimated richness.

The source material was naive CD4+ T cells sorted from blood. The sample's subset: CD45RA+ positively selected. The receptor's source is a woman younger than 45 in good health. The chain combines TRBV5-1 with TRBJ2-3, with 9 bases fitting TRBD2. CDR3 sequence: CASSLGGTSRSTDTQYF. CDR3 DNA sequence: TGCGCCAGCAGCTTGGGGGGGACTAGCAGGTCCACAGATACGCAGTATTTT.